The TCR beta chain described here comes from a study of regulatory dendritic cells for organ transplantation. The study's findings and limits: Considerable individual heterogeneity was seen in alloreactive memory CD8+ T cells. Regulatory dendritic cells appeared to expand memory CD8+ clones less than mature ones. Naive CD4+ and CD8+ repertoires were highly diverse; memory CD8+ was most oligoclonal.

The V gene's germline CDR1 is SGHRS and CDR2 YFSETQ. The CDR3 spans 15 residues. Libraries were prepared by immunoSEQ multiplex PCR; TCRdb keeps only in-frame clonotypes and omits some of them. The sample records some 19,000 clones, 70% to 80% being singletons. As regards this clone: Its antigen is as yet unknown.

The gene calls are TRBV5-1 and TRBJ2-5; 8 positions agree with TRBD1. The assigned J gene may be wrong: the sequence end matches TRBJ2-7 better. Input material: memory CD4+ T cells from blood. Subset indicated: CD45RO+ memory T cells. This TCR was recovered from a human donor in good health. The CDR3 DNA sequence: TGCGCCAGCAGCTCGGACAGGGTTCCGGGCTACGAGCAGTACTTC. It is translated as CASSSDRVPGYEQYF.